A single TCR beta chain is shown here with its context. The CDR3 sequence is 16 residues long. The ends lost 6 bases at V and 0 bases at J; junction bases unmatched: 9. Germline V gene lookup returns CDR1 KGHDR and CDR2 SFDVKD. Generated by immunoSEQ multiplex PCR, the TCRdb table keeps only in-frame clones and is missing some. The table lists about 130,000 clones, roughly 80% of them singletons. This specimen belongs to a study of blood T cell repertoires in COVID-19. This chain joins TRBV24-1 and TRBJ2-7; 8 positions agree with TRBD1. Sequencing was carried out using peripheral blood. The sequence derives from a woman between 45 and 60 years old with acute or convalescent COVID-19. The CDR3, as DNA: TGTGCCACCAGTACGCCCACCGGACAGGGCTCCTACGAGCAGTACTTC. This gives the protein CATSTPTGQGSYEQYF.